Following are 9 T cell receptor beta chains from one sample sequenced in a study of blood T cells in healthy people across ages. With a J-beta primer mix and a sample-barcoded 5' primer, a second PCR ran about 7 to 11 cycles. One entry per CDR3 protein results from TCRdb running MiXCR on the 5' RACE reads. The table has 790,000 or so distinct CDR3 sequences, roughly 46% seen once. Input material: blood. These receptors were taken from an elderly man in good health.

The chain uses TRBV5-1 and TRBJ2-1; D gene uncertain. Deletions cut 1 base from V and 8 bases from J, with 19 bases between. The V gene's germline CDR1 is SGHRS and CDR2 YFSETQ. CDR3 length: 16 residues. DNA for the CDR3: TGCGCCAGCAGCTTGATCCGTCCGGCCAGCCGGGATGAGCAGTTCTTC. Its translation is CASSLIRPASRDEQFF.

This clonotype was observed many times. The V call is TRBV5-1, the J call TRBJ2-5; no clear D. The CDR3 is 13 amino acids. Germline assignment: CDR1 SGHRS and CDR2 YFSETQ. Trimming stripped 0 bases from V and 1 base from J, with 4 bases between. CDR3 protein: CASSLDAQETQYF. The CDR3 DNA follows: TGCGCCAGCAGCTTGGATGCCCAAGAGACCCAGTACTTC.

There are a few counts of this clonotype. V and J are TRBV18 and TRBJ2-1, with D possibly being TRBD2 (5 bases). V lost 0 bases and J 6 bases, leaving 18 bases between the germline ends. Germline values: CDR1 KGHSH, CDR2 LQKENI. The CDR3 sequence is 17 residues long. CDR3 residues: CASSPPVSGGLGNEQFF. As DNA, the CDR3 is TGTGCCAGCTCACCACCGGTATCAGGCGGGTTGGGCAATGAGCAGTTCTTC.

This clonotype came up once. This sequence joins TRBV14 and TRBJ2-5, with D uncertain. This CDR3 is built from 13 residues. The V and J ends lost 1 base and 5 bases respectively, with 8 bases between them. Germline lookup yields CDR1 SGHDN and CDR2 FVKESK. CDR3 sequence reads: CASSQGLWETQYF. CDR3 sequence (DNA): TGTGCCAGCAGCCAAGGGCTGTGGGAGACCCAGTACTTC.

In this sample, this clonotype turned up many times. The chain recombines TRBV12-3 or TRBV12-4 with TRBJ1-2, with 9 bases matching TRBD1. CDR3 length: 13 amino acids. The ends lost 6 bases at V and 6 bases at J; junction bases unmatched: 5. In DNA, the CDR3 is TGTGCCAGCAGCCCGGGACAGGGCCATGGCTACACCTTC. It specifies CASSPGQGHGYTF.

This clonotype was detected only a few times. Germline and junction disagree at one end, which may indicate a read error. The rearrangement joins TRBV7-2 to TRBJ1-2; D possibly corresponds to TRBD1 (5 bases). CDR1 and CDR2 (germline): SGHTA, FQGNSA. The CDR3 totals 16 residues. CDR3 nucleotide sequence: TGTGCCAGCACCAAGATCGCGACAGAAGCTAACTATAGCTACACCTTC. Translation: CASTKIATEANYSYTF.

This clonotype turned up a few times. V gene TRBV15 combines with J gene TRBJ2-5, with D perhaps given as TRBD1 or TRBD2 (5 bases each). V was clipped by 0 bases and J by 11 bases, with 13 bases between them. This CDR3 has 13 residues. CDR1 LNHNV and CDR2 YYDKDF come from the germline V gene (reference sequence). CDR3 nucleotides: TGTGCCACCAGCAGAGATCCTGTGGGGGAGCAGTACTTC. Translation gives CATSRDPVGEQYF.

The J gene is TRBJ2-7, the V gene TRBV27; TRBD2 agrees at 9 bases. Germline CDR1 and CDR2: MNHEY and SMNVEV (reference sequence). The V segment lost 2 bases and the J segment 5 bases; nucleotides outside the gene matches: 7. This CDR3 is 15 amino acids long. CDR3 sequence: CASSLGTSSSHEQYF. The CDR3 nucleotides read TGTGCCAGCAGTTTAGGGACTAGCTCTAGCCACGAGCAGTACTTC.

On this clonotype itself: This may be a read error: a much more frequent sequence differs by one nucleotide. The V call is TRBV6-5, the J call TRBJ2-5; TRBD1 aligns across 9 bases. Germline CDR1 MNHEY, CDR2 SVGAGI. With 8 bases clipped from V and 11 bases from J, the junction kept 12 bases outside the gene matches. CDR3 length: 13 residues. The CDR3 loop is CASAGTGNNEQYF. The CDR3 DNA follows: TGTGCCAGCGCAGGGACAGGGAACAATGAGCAGTACTTC.